The 8 T cell receptor beta chains presented below share a single source sample, sequenced in a study of T cells in Graves' hyperthyroidism and ophthalmopathy. The CDR3 regions of TCR beta were amplified from RNA transcripts. First-round RT-PCR of the TCR CDR3 relied on the HTBI primer set. From the multiplex PCR reads, TCRdb called clonotypes with MiXCR, one entry per CDR3 protein. The data show about 550,000 distinct CDR3 sequences, less than 25% seen once. The sample was blood. The receptors derive from a man between 18 and 35 years old with Graves' hyperthyroidism.

This clonotype was observed many times. The chain has TRBV12-3 or TRBV12-4 and TRBJ1-1, with TRBD1 as a possible D gene (6 bases). The CDR3 has 13 residues. Trimming cost V 7 bases and J 1 base, with 10 bases left between them. CDR3 sequence reads: CASILTGNTEAFF. The CDR3 DNA reads TGTGCCAGCATTTTGACAGGGAACACTGAAGCTTTCTTT.

In its sample, this clonotype was seen many times. This chain uses TRBV11-2 with TRBJ1-2, with 10 bases that match TRBD1. This CDR3 contains 14 residues. The germline V gene has CDR1 SGHAT and CDR2 FQNNGV. With 1 base clipped from V and 8 bases from J, the junction kept 4 bases outside the gene matches. CDR3 coding DNA: TGTGCCAGCAGCTTAGGGACAGGGGGTGAAGGCTACACCTTC. Its translation is CASSLGTGGEGYTF.

This clonotype was observed a few times. The V and J genes are TRBV4-1 and TRBJ1-5, with 8 bases lining up with TRBD1. The CDR3 sequence is 16 residues long. Per germline, CDR1 MGHRA and CDR2 YSYEKL. The junction had 6 bases not matched to a gene; V was cut back by 0 bases and J by 5 bases. The CDR3 DNA sequence: TGCGCCAGCAGCCAAGAGGCGGGACAGGCTTATCAGCCCCAGCATTTT. Amino acid sequence: CASSQEAGQAYQPQHF.

Comments on this clonotype: An end of the junction differs from the germline gene, which may be a read error. The chain is built from TRBV6-5 and TRBJ2-7, with a possible D match to TRBD1 (6 bases). The CDR3 consists of 14 residues. The germline CDR1 and CDR2 sequences are MNHEY and SVGAGI. The DNA of the CDR3 is TGTGCCAGCCGTTATGACAGGTTGCCCTACGAGCAGTACTTC. It translates to CASRYDRLPYEQYF.

This clonotype has a count of ten or more. V usage is TRBV6-5 and J usage is TRBJ2-2, with D perhaps matching TRBD1 (5 bases). Germline V gene sequence: CDR1 MNHEY, CDR2 SVGAGI. CDR3 length equals 13 residues. V dropped 6 bases and J dropped 5 bases, with 10 bases sitting between them. Here the CDR3 reads CASRIGHTGELFF. CDR3 in DNA: TGTGCCAGCAGAATAGGACATACCGGGGAGCTGTTTTTT.

This clonotype was picked up many times. The chain joins TRBV6-5 to TRBJ1-1, with D tentatively TRBD1 (5 bases). This CDR3 comprises 16 residues. Per germline, CDR1 MNHEY and CDR2 SVGAGI. V was trimmed by 0 bases and J by 5 bases, leaving 16 bases between them. The CDR3 spells CASSYSRGGTGTEAFF. CDR3 nucleotides: TGTGCCAGCAGTTACTCCCGTGGAGGGACGGGGACTGAAGCTTTCTTT.

CDR3 DNA: TGTGCCAGCAGCCCCGCGGGACAGGGGGCCTACGAGCAGTACTTC. It yields the protein CASSPAGQGAYEQYF. The chain links TRBV7-6 to TRBJ2-7, with 11 nucleotides matching TRBD1. Germline lookup yields CDR1 SGHVS and CDR2 FNYEAQ. The CDR3 is made up of 15 amino acids. Trimming at V came to 5 bases and at J to 2 bases, leaving 5 bases not matched to a gene.

The chain combines TRBV2 with TRBJ2-2, with a tentative D call TRBD1 (6 bases). Germline V gives CDR1 SNHLY, CDR2 FYNNEI. The V gene lost 7 bases and the J gene lost 0 bases, with 9 bases spanning the gap. There are 14 residues in the CDR3. As DNA, the CDR3 is TGTGCCAGCAACAGGGCAGCGAACACCGGGGAGCTGTTTTTT. This gives the protein CASNRAANTGELFF.